These T cell receptor beta chains were read from a single sample in a study of T cells in localized non-small cell lung cancer. The repertoire was sequenced with immunoSEQ multiplex PCR; TCRdb's copy has only in-frame clones and lacks some. Of roughly 17,000 clones in the sample, approximately 90% are singletons; the top ten hold more than 3%. The sequenced sample was peripheral blood, obtained before any cancer treatment. The receptors come from an older male donor with stage II squamous cell lung carcinoma. The CDR3 runs from the conserved cysteine through the conserved F or W. The D gene is left open where the match is weak. Clone size is given for some rows only: seen once, a few or many times, or a class if the clone is expanded.

clone size	V gene	J gene	D gene	CDR3 DNA	CDR3 protein
NA	TRBV6-6	TRBJ2-7	TRBD1	TGTGCCAGCAGTTACGGGACAGGCTACTACGAGCAGTACTTC	CASSYGTGYYEQYF
NA	TRBV30	TRBJ2-2	NA	TGTGCCTGTACAGGCAAGACGAACACCGGGGAGCTGTTTTTT	CACTGKTNTGELFF
NA	TRBV7-8	TRBJ2-5	TRBD2	TGTGCCAGCAGCCCTGGGACTAGCGGGATAAAGGCGTCTGAGGAGACCCAGTACTTC	CASSPGTSGIKASEETQYF
NA	TRBV7-9	TRBJ2-1	NA	TGTGCCAGCAGCTTAGGGGATCCCCTGGGAGAGCAGTTCTTC	CASSLGDPLGEQFF
NA	TRBV5-1	TRBJ2-7	TRBD2	TGCGCCAGCAGCTCCTATTTAGCGGGAGCAACCTACGAGCAGTACTTC	CASSSYLAGATYEQYF
NA	TRBV7-8	TRBJ1-2	NA	TGTGCCAGCAGCTTAGTCAGGGAGAGCTATGGCTACACCTTC	CASSLVRESYGYTF
NA	TRBV29-1	TRBJ2-5	NA	TGCAGCGTTGAGCTAGGACCCCAAGAGACCCAGTACTTC	CSVELGPQETQYF
NA	TRBV27	TRBJ2-5	NA	TGTGCCAGCAGTTTCAGTGCGCAAGAGACCCAGTACTTC	CASSFSAQETQYF
NA	TRBV28	TRBJ2-7	NA	TGTGCCAGCAGTCTGGGGAAAGAGCAGTACTTC	CASSLGKEQYF
few	TRBV9	TRBJ2-7	TRBD2	TGTGCCAGCAGCGTAAACCCTAGCGGGGCGACCTACGAGCAGTACTTC	CASSVNPSGATYEQYF
NA	TRBV7-9	TRBJ1-2	TRBD1	TGTGCCAGCAGCTTAGTGGCAGGGGACAGCTATGGCTACACCTTC	CASSLVAGDSYGYTF
NA	TRBV4-2	TRBJ1-1	TRBD1	TGTGCCAGCAGCCAAAACCTGCGGACAGGTGAAGAAGCTTTCTTT	CASSQNLRTGEEAFF
once	TRBV6-1	TRBJ1-2	NA	TGTGCCAGCAGGTCCGACGGACTTTACTACACCTTC	CASRSDGLYYTF
NA	TRBV9	TRBJ2-1	NA	TGTGCCAGCAGCGTAGGTACCTCGGAGGACAATGAGCAGTTCTTC	CASSVGTSEDNEQFF
NA	TRBV18	TRBJ1-1	TRBD1	TGTGCCAGCTCACTTTTACAGGGGAAATTGGCTGAAGCTTTCTTT	CASSLLQGKLAEAFF
NA	TRBV6-1	TRBJ2-2	NA	TGTGCCAGCAGTGAAGTTAGGTTCGGGGAGCTGTTTTTT	CASSEVRFGELFF
NA	TRBV11-1	TRBJ2-7	TRBD2	TGTGCCAGCAGCAACGGGAGGGCCGTCTCCTACGAGCAGTACTTC	CASSNGRAVSYEQYF
NA	TRBV6-1	TRBJ2-1	NA	TGTGCCAGCAGGACCGGCACTAGCTCGATCGATGAGCAGTTCTTC	CASRTGTSSIDEQFF
NA	TRBV5-6	TRBJ2-2	NA	TGTGCCAGCAGCTTGCCCGGGCAGTGGGGCACCGGGGAGCTGTTTTTT	CASSLPGQWGTGELFF
NA	TRBV10-3	TRBJ1-4	TRBD1	TGTGCCATCAGTGACAAGGACAGGGGGAATGAAAAACTGTTTTTT	CAISDKDRGNEKLFF
NA	TRBV10-3	TRBJ1-1	NA	TGTGCCATCAGTGATAGGGAGGGGACGACTGAAGCTTTCTTT	CAISDREGTTEAFF
NA	TRBV18	TRBJ1-4	NA	TGTGCCAGCTCCGAAGTAATGACCGCGTTCTTCATAGCAACTAATGAAAAACTGTTTTTT	CASSEVMTAFFIATNEKLFF
NA	TRBV9	TRBJ2-7	NA	TGTGCCAGCAGCGTAAACCCTGACTACGAGCAGTACTTC	CASSVNPDYEQYF